In this sample, the clone carrying this T cell receptor beta chain turned up many times. Regions amplified from RNA transcripts were the TCR beta CDR3 regions. Using the HTBI primer set, a first-round RT-PCR was run on the TCR CDR3. TCRdb reanalysed the multiplex PCR reads using MiXCR and keeps one entry per CDR3 protein. The table has some 720,000 distinct CDR3 sequences, approximately 16% seen once; the top ten hold around 7.7%. The data are from a study of T cells in Graves' hyperthyroidism and ophthalmopathy. Sequenced input: blood. The sequence came from a man aged 18 to 30 with Graves' hyperthyroidism.

Written as DNA, the CDR3 is TGTGCCAGCAGATGGGCAGGGGCATACGAGCAGTACTTC. The encoded protein is CASRWAGAYEQYF. The chain uses TRBV27 and TRBJ2-7, with D perhaps matching TRBD1 (6 bases). CDR3 length equals 13 residues. V was trimmed by 6 bases and J by 4 bases, leaving 13 bases between them. Germline V lookup: CDR1 MNHEY, CDR2 SMNVEV (reference sequence).